This T cell receptor (beta chain) was obtained from a study of T cell repertoires in cytomegalovirus infection. Study-level information: An indication of both CMV infection and matching HLA type came from public TCR beta signatures. Study results and limitations: It was HLA-C-restricted CMV-specific TCR beta clonotypes that dominated the response ex vivo. The cumulative frequency of public TCR beta families distinguished individuals who carried CMV together with the relevant HLA.

TCRdb re-derived calls from the reads in MiXCR, one entry per CDR3 protein. Among about 140,000 distinct CDR3 sequences, 5.5% to 7% were seen once, and the ten largest hold roughly 18%. The ends lost 5 bases at V and 4 bases at J; junction bases unmatched: 21. This CDR3 is built from 20 residues. Concerning this clonotype itself: Antigen unknown.

The sequenced sample consisted of PBMCs. The chain combines TRBV12-3 or TRBV12-4 with TRBJ2-7; TRBD1 aligns across 12 bases. The clonotype originates from a human donor in good health (CMV status not recorded). Some clones in this sample may be carry-over from other donors' samples. The CDR3 spells CASSRHLSGTGGNLRYEQYF. CDR3 sequence (DNA): TGTGCCAGCAGTAGACATCTCTCCGGGACAGGGGGCAACCTTAGGTACGAGCAGTACTTC.